One sample yielded the 21 T cell receptor beta chains listed below, sequenced in a study of chemoradiotherapy in HPV16-positive cancers. The method was immunoSEQ multiplex PCR; TCRdb's version includes in-frame clones alone and lacks a portion of them. The data hold about 10,000 clones, with more than 60% observed a single time. The specimen was taken from a patient who underwent chemoradiotherapy. These receptors were obtained from a human donor with HPV-associated anogenital cancer.

The chain is built from TRBV18 and TRBJ1-1; D remains unclear. From germline, CDR1 is KGHSH and CDR2 LQKENI. This CDR3 has 13 residues. V lost 5 bases to trimming and J lost 0 bases, with 7 bases between them. The CDR3 loop is CASSYQVNTEAFF. The CDR3 region has the DNA TGTGCCAGCTCATATCAGGTGAACACTGAAGCTTTCTTT.

This chain uses TRBV7-8 with TRBJ2-3; D is unclear. Germline V CDR1 and CDR2: SGHVS, FQNEAQ. Trimming removed 5 bases at V and 3 bases at J, with 9 bases between. This CDR3 is 13 amino acids long. For the CDR3, the DNA is TGTGCCAGCAGCCTCAGAGAGACAGATACGCAGTATTTT. This gives the protein CASSLRETDTQYF.

The V gene is TRBV9, the J gene TRBJ1-3; 7 bases are a match to TRBD1. Germline CDR1 reads SGDLS; CDR2 reads YYNGEE. The V gene end was trimmed by 3 bases and the J gene end by 1 base; junction bases not matched to a gene: 10. The CDR3 has 17 residues. The DNA of the CDR3 is TGTGCCAGCAGCGCATCGACAGGGATCGTTTCTGGAAACACCATATATTTT. Amino acid sequence: CASSASTGIVSGNTIYF.

This sequence joins TRBV18 and TRBJ2-2, with 7 positions matching TRBD2. Germline V gives CDR1 KGHSH, CDR2 LQKENI. The trim removed 4 bases at V and 3 bases at J, leaving 2 bases unmatched. This CDR3 is 14 amino acids long. The CDR3 DNA sequence: TGTGCCAGCTCACGCCGGGGGGACACCGGGGAGCTGTTTTTT. Translation: CASSRRGDTGELFF.

The chain links TRBV5-1 to TRBJ1-6; TRBD1 aligns across 9 bases. With V trimmed by 5 bases and J by 7 bases, 16 bases remained unmatched. Per the germline V gene, CDR1 is SGHRS and CDR2 is YFSETQ. The CDR3 length is 18 residues. The CDR3 region is CASRPSDRGLAGNSPLHF. The CDR3 DNA reads as TGCGCCAGCAGGCCGTCGGACAGGGGATTAGCTGGAAATTCACCCCTCCACTTT.

This clone came up a few times. The J gene is TRBJ1-5, the V gene TRBV7-8, with D perhaps TRBD1 (5 bases). From germline, CDR1 is SGHVS and CDR2 FQNEAQ. This CDR3 has 14 amino acids. Trimming cost V 5 bases and J 5 bases, with 13 bases left between them. This chain's CDR3 is CASSPRQGHQPQHF. CDR3 coding DNA: TGTGCCAGCAGCCCACGGCAGGGTCATCAGCCCCAGCATTTT. Full variable domain (missing parts from reference TRBV7-8 and TRBJ1-5): GAGVSQSPRYKVAKRGQDVALRCDPISGHVSLFWYQQALGQGPEFLTYFQNEAQLDKSGLPSDRFFAERPEGSVSTLKIQRTQQEDSAVYLCASSPRQGHQPQHFGDGTRLSIL.

This clone was counted between two and nine times. CDR3 sequence reads: CASMSRAGYGYTF. The CDR3 DNA sequence: TGTGCCAGCATGTCCAGGGCAGGCTATGGCTACACCTTC. The V call is TRBV6-1, the J call TRBJ1-2; a weak D match, TRBD1 (5 bases). Trimming took off 7 bases at V and 4 bases at J, with 13 bases between the two ends. CDR1 is MNHNS, CDR2 SASEGT, per germline. This CDR3 contains 13 residues.

This sequence joins TRBV28 and TRBJ1-6; 12 nucleotides align to TRBD1. This CDR3 spans 16 amino acids. The V segment lost 3 bases and the J segment 8 bases; nucleotides outside the gene matches: 5. Looked up from germline, CDR1 is MDHEN and CDR2 is SYDVKM. The CDR3 region has the DNA TGTGCCAGCAGTTTGGTCGGGACAGGGGGCGATTCACCCCTCCACTTT. Translated: CASSLVGTGGDSPLHF.

The V and J genes are TRBV19 and TRBJ2-4; 9 bases fit TRBD1. This CDR3 has 13 amino acids. Germline V gene data show CDR1 as LNHDA and CDR2 as SQIVND (reference sequence). V was pared by 3 bases and J by 7 bases, with 1 base of the junction left unmatched. CDR3 sequence reads: CASSMDRGNIQYF. The DNA for the CDR3 is TGTGCCAGTAGTATGGACAGGGGCAACATTCAGTACTTC. The full variable domain, with the rest looked up from reference TRBV19 and TRBJ2-4, is DGGITQSPKYLFRKEGQNVTLSCEQNLNHDAMYWYRQDPGQGLRLIYYSQIVNDFQKGDIAEGYSVSREKKESFPLTVTSAQKNPTAFYLCASSMDRGNIQYFGAGTRLSVL.

CDR3 sequence reads: CASSPSGQQVNYGYTF. The CDR3 region has the DNA TGTGCCAGCAGCCCCAGCGGACAGCAGGTTAACTATGGCTACACCTTC. The gene calls are TRBV7-2 and TRBJ1-2, with D maybe TRBD1 (6 bases). The germline V gene has CDR1 SGHTA and CDR2 FQGNSA. CDR3 size: 16 residues. Trimming removed 5 bases at V and 1 base at J, with 17 bases between.

This rearrangement joins TRBV7-8 to TRBJ1-2; D is unresolved. Looked up from germline, CDR1 is SGHVS and CDR2 is FQNEAQ. V shed 4 bases and J shed 3 bases, with 9 bases lying between them. CDR3 size: 13 residues. CDR3 in amino acids: CASSYDGYYGYTF. CDR3 nucleotides: TGTGCCAGCAGCTACGACGGCTACTATGGCTACACCTTC. The full variable domain, in which reference TRBV7-8 and TRBJ1-2 provide the parts outside the CDR3, is GAGVSQSPRYKVAKRGQDVALRCDPISGHVSLFWYQQALGQGPEFLTYFQNEAQLDKSGLPSDRFFAERPEGSVSTLKIQRTQQEDSAVYLCASSYDGYYGYTFGSGTRLTVV.

The chain has TRBV4-2 and TRBJ1-4; no clear D. The V end lost 2 bases, the J end lost 5 bases, and 12 bases lay between the germline ends. Germline values: CDR1 LGHNA, CDR2 YNFKEQ. The CDR3 totals 15 residues. DNA of the CDR3: TGTGCCAGCAGCCAAACCGGGATTAACAATGAAAAACTGTTTTTT. This gives the protein CASSQTGINNEKLFF.

The V gene is TRBV10-3, the J gene TRBJ1-1; D is undetermined. The CDR3 spans 13 residues. V was pared by 11 bases and J by 1 base, with 14 bases between. Germline CDR1 reads ENHRY; CDR2 reads SYGVKD. The CDR3 is CASSPGGNTEAFF. CDR3 coding DNA: TGTGCCTCCTCCCCGGGAGGGAACACTGAAGCTTTCTTT.

The rearrangement uses TRBV5-4 and TRBJ1-2; perhaps TRBD1 as D (6 bases). The germline V gene encodes CDR1 SGHNT and CDR2 YYREEE (reference sequence). Trimming took off 2 bases at V and 10 bases at J, with 15 bases between the two ends. The CDR3 runs 13 residues. CDR3 protein: CASSLVQGVDYTF. The DNA of the CDR3 is TGTGCCAGCAGCTTAGTACAGGGTGTAGACTACACCTTC.

The rearrangement links TRBV9 to TRBJ2-3; D is undetermined. Germline V gives CDR1 SGDLS, CDR2 YYNGEE. V lost 3 bases and J 3 bases, leaving 8 bases between the germline ends. This CDR3 is built from 13 residues. The CDR3 nucleotides are TGTGCCAGCAGCGATAGCACGACAGATACGCAGTATTTT. Its translation is CASSDSTTDTQYF. Full variable domain (missing parts from reference TRBV9 and TRBJ2-3): DSGVTQTPKHLITATGQRVTLRCSPRSGDLSVYWYQQSLDQGLQFLIQYYNGEERAKGNILERFSAQQFPDLHSELNLSSLELGDSALYFCASSDSTTDTQYFGPGTRLTVL.

The chain uses TRBV2 and TRBJ2-5; the match to TRBD2 covers 11 bases. The V and J ends lost 3 bases and 3 bases, in that order; junction bases with no gene match: 15. The CDR3 spans 19 residues. Germline V CDR1 and CDR2: SNHLY, FYNNEI. The CDR3 is CASSDYLAGGPNEEETQYF. CDR3 DNA: TGTGCCAGCAGTGATTATCTAGCGGGGGGACCAAATGAAGAAGAGACCCAGTACTTC.

The genes are TRBV7-2 and TRBJ1-1, with 7 bases lining up with TRBD1. The CDR3 extends over 15 amino acids. Trimming took 8 bases from V and 4 from J; bases not matched to a gene: 13. CDR1 and CDR2 (germline): SGHTA, FQGNSA. The CDR3 region is CASLGQAALFTEAFF. The CDR3 DNA reads as TGTGCCAGCTTAGGACAGGCCGCTTTATTCACTGAAGCTTTCTTT.

This sequence joins TRBV6-5 and TRBJ2-2; D is uncertain. The CDR3 has 13 amino acids. Germline V gene sequence: CDR1 MNHEY, CDR2 SVGAGI. Trimming cost V 7 bases and J 8 bases, with 14 bases left between them. The CDR3 region is CASTENYLGELFF. The CDR3 region has the DNA TGTGCCAGCACCGAAAACTATTTAGGGGAGCTGTTTTTT.

The rearrangement links TRBV18 to TRBJ1-1, with D unclear. The CDR3 has 15 amino acids. Trimming removed 2 bases from V and 6 bases from J, with 16 bases in between. Germline V lookup: CDR1 KGHSH, CDR2 LQKENI. CDR3 region: CASSPYGQTVAEAFF. CDR3 coding DNA: TGTGCCAGCTCACCATACGGGCAAACAGTTGCTGAAGCTTTCTTT.

The chain has TRBV7-2 and TRBJ2-2; D unresolved. With 1 base removed from V and 4 bases from J, the gap between germline ends came to 7 bases. There are 14 residues in the CDR3. Germline V gene lookup returns CDR1 SGHTA and CDR2 FQGNSA. CDR3 in amino acids: CASSLGGFTGELFF. CDR3 nucleotide sequence: TGTGCCAGCAGCTTAGGAGGTTTCACCGGGGAGCTGTTTTTT.

The V gene is TRBV7-3, the J gene TRBJ2-3; no definite D call. V gave up 0 bases and J gave up 14 bases, with 15 bases separating them. The CDR3 sequence is 13 residues long. CDR1 and CDR2 from the germline V gene are SGHTA and FQGTGA. The CDR3 DNA sequence: TGTGCCAGCAGCTTAACGAGGACGGAACCTATGTATTTT. Translation: CASSLTRTEPMYF.